The subject of this entry is one TCR beta chain. The CDR3 loop spans 12 amino acids. V lost 6 bases, J lost 8 bases, and 4 bases stayed unmatched. Germline assignment: CDR1 SEHNR and CDR2 FQNEAQ (reference sequence). Original methodology: Estimates of nucleated cell counts were drawn from the amplification of reference gene primers. Assay used: immunoSEQ multiplex PCR; TCRdb lists only in-frame clones, some missing. V and J calls and clone size follow that table, whereas D and trimming were derived from the DNA. The data show about 190,000 clones, with around 80% seen just once and 5.5% to 8.5% held by the top ten. This sample was taken from a study of blood T cell repertoires in COVID-19.

V usage is TRBV7-9 and J usage is TRBJ2-1; 7 bases fit TRBD1. The specimen sequenced was peripheral blood. The clonotype was recovered from a man in his 60s with acute or convalescent COVID-19. The CDR3 reads CASSLQGHEQFF. The CDR3 DNA reads TGTGCCAGCAGTTTACAGGGGCATGAGCAGTTCTTC. The variable domain in full, completed from reference TRBV7-9 and TRBJ2-1, reads DTGVSQNPRHKITKRGQNVTFRCDPISEHNRLYWYRQTLGQGPEFLTYFQNEAQLEKSRLLSDRFSAERPKGSFSTLEIQRTEQGDSAMYLCASSLQGHEQFFGPGTRLTVL.